This is a list of T cell receptor beta chains from one sample in a study of T cells expressing NK-cell markers. With the 5' RACE reads reprocessed, TCRdb shows one record per CDR3 protein and no DNA. Found here are about 450,000 distinct CDR3 sequences; the top ten clones hold approximately 6.8%. Sequencing input: blood T cells: a sorted CD56 or NKG2C T cell subset, CD4+ or CD8+ T cells, or bulk PBMC T cells (not recorded which). Receptors originate from a woman between 18 and 75 years old in good health. CDR3s include the opening cysteine and the closing phenylalanine or tryptophan. Each record gives: V gene, J gene, CDR3 protein.

TRBV2	TRBJ2-7	CASSDGQGEYEQYF
TRBV5-1	TRBJ2-3	CASSLGGGADTQYF
TRBV20-1	TRBJ1-3	CSARGGSYSGNTIYF
TRBV27	TRBJ2-4	CASSLSWDRGDIQYF
TRBV20-1	TRBJ2-7	CSALHWGGDNYEQYF
TRBV20-1	TRBJ2-2	CSAGGQGRELFF
TRBV5-1	TRBJ2-2	CASSTAGRYTGELFF
TRBV29-1	TRBJ2-1	CSVGRTGGYNEQFF
TRBV6-5	TRBJ2-1	CASTQDREQFF
TRBV14	TRBJ2-1	CASSQDRSSYNEQFF
TRBV3-1	TRBJ2-3	CASSGRDRATDTQYF
TRBV11-2	TRBJ2-7	CASSPESTVSYEQYF
TRBV18	TRBJ2-5	CASSSLAETETQYF
TRBV4-3	TRBJ2-2	CASSPGLAGGSSGELFF
TRBV3-1	TRBJ1-6	CASSQEAGLAFYSPLHF
TRBV29-1	TRBJ2-2	CSAEVPTNTGELFF
TRBV20-1	TRBJ2-1	CSARHLAGAYNEQFF
TRBV6-6	TRBJ1-2	CASSYDSPYGYTF
TRBV19	TRBJ1-2	CASRDVYLGYTF
TRBV16	TRBJ1-5	CASSQQNSNQPQHF
TRBV19	TRBJ2-7	CASSGSQGSEQYF
TRBV4-2	TRBJ2-3	CASSHPRQGGGPDTQYF
TRBV16	TRBJ1-1	CASSPSGQGVKGFF
TRBV25-1	TRBJ2-3	CASSGAAEHTQYF
TRBV12-3/TRBV12-4	TRBJ1-2	CASSLQGILDGYTF
TRBV29-1	TRBJ1-1	CSVGGEGLVDTEAFF
TRBV20-1	TRBJ1-2	CSAGDGNYGYTF
TRBV29-1	TRBJ2-5	CSAGLGQETQYF
TRBV4-3	TRBJ2-1	CASSQEPTSEQFF
TRBV30	TRBJ2-2	CAWSLGKGGELFF
TRBV9	TRBJ2-7	CASSVDSGAGYEQYF
TRBV19	TRBJ2-1	CASSVLRDRGHNEQFF
TRBV15	TRBJ1-5	CATSRYLNRDRERNQPQHF
TRBV7-3	TRBJ2-3	CASSLMTWDTQYF
TRBV29-1	TRBJ2-7	CSVATRPYEQYF
TRBV12-3/TRBV12-4	TRBJ1-2	CASRDSFFGYGYTF
TRBV6-4	TRBJ2-1	CASSPGREVNEQFF
TRBV19	TRBJ2-1	CASSGDRVGEQFF
TRBV11-2	TRBJ2-5	CASSHQPATETQYF
TRBV5-4	TRBJ2-1	CASSLGTKYNEQFF
TRBV20-1	TRBJ1-5	CSARVELLSNQPQHF
TRBV12-3/TRBV12-4	TRBJ2-4	CASSLDLRDIQYF
TRBV5-5	TRBJ2-3	CASSLERSLVGTDTQYF
TRBV28	TRBJ2-1	CASSLETYYNEQFF
TRBV10-3	TRBJ1-1	CAISEVNTEAFF
TRBV7-9	TRBJ1-4	CASSSGGFNEKLFF
TRBV7-9	TRBJ1-4	CASSSQGPNEKLFF
TRBV7-9	TRBJ2-1	CASMRGSNEQFF
TRBV27	TRBJ1-6	CASSFQPNSPLHF
TRBV18	TRBJ2-3	CASSPLPGTDTQYF